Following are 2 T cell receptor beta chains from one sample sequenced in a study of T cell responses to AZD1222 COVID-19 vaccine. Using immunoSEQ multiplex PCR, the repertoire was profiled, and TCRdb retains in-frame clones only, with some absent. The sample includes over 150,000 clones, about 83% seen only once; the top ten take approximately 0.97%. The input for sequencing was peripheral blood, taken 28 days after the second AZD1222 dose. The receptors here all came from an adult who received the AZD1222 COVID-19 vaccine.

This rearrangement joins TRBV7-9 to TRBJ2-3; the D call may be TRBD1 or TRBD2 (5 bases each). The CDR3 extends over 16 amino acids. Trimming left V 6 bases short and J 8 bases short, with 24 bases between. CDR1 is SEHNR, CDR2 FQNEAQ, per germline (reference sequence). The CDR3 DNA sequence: TGTGCCAGCAGATCGACCAGTGACGGGACCGTCGGTACGCAGTATTTT. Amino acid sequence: CASRSTSDGTVGTQYF.

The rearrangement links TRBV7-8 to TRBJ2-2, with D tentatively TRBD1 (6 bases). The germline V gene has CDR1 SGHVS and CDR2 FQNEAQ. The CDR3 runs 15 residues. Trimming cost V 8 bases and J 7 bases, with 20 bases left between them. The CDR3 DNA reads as TGTGCCAGCGGGGTTGAGGGGGTGATGGGCGGGGAGCTGTTTTTT. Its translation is CASGVEGVMGGELFF.